This T cell receptor beta chain was sequenced during a study of T cell responses to AZD1222 COVID-19 vaccine. Libraries were prepared by immunoSEQ multiplex PCR; TCRdb keeps only in-frame clonotypes and omits some of them. The data contain about 120,000 clones, roughly nine tenths of them singletons. As to this clone: The antigen is unknown.

The study's findings and limits: Spike-specific TCR breadth and depth grew following two AZD1222 doses.

The CDR3 spans 13 residues. Germline values: CDR1 SNHLY, CDR2 FYNNEI. Trimming left V 4 bases short and J 8 bases short, with 9 bases between. The input for sequencing was peripheral blood, taken on day 0 of AZD1222 vaccination. This sequence joins TRBV2 and TRBJ1-6; a possible D gene is TRBD1 (5 bases). The origin of this receptor is an adult in good health. Here the CDR3 reads CASSGGSYSPLHF. The DNA of the CDR3 is TGTGCCAGCAGTGGGGGCAGTTATTCACCCCTCCACTTT.